Given below is one TCR beta chain in context. The data stem from a study of blood T cell repertoires in COVID-19. Across the whole study: Specimens from acute and convalescent COVID-19 originated in the United States, Italy and Spain. Sources were T cells, B-cell-depleted T cells, or PBMCs; the material itself was cDNA or gDNA.

Original handling: Nucleated cell counts were estimated from reference gene primer amplification. This table comes from immunoSEQ multiplex PCR, and its TCRdb copy is limited to in-frame clones, with some not included. V, J and clone size reflect that table, while D and trimming were determined from the DNA. The table includes about 130,000 clones, 85% to 90% detected once. The sample was peripheral blood. The receptor's source is a woman older than 75 with acute or convalescent COVID-19.

The CDR3 loop reads CASSDREGTDTQYF. DNA of the CDR3: TGTGCCAGCAGTGACAGGGAGGGCACAGATACGCAGTATTTT. This chain uses TRBV2 with TRBJ2-3; possible D gene TRBD2, 6 bases. Germline V gene sequence: CDR1 SNHLY, CDR2 FYNNEI. V gave up 3 bases and J gave up 1 base, with 8 bases separating them. This CDR3 has 14 residues.